This TCR beta chain was identified during a study of blood T cell repertoires in COVID-19. Study background: The study drew acute and convalescent COVID-19 samples from the United States, Italy and Spain.

Residents of under 25 US areas, aged 18 to 89 years, made up the participants. The CDR3 spans 15 residues. J gave up 6 bases and V 4 bases, and 10 bases lay outside the gene matches. In germline, CDR1 is MDHEN, CDR2 SYDVKM. Authors' data handling: Amplifying reference gene primers gave estimates of nucleated cell counts. Produced via immunoSEQ multiplex PCR; TCRdb's table is partial and in-frame only. The V and J calls and the clone size are those of that table, but D and trimming were determined from the DNA. The sample contains 130,000 to 150,000 clones, approximately 90% of which appear only once. The clonotype comes from a woman in her 30s with acute COVID-19. This chain joins TRBV28 and TRBJ1-2; TRBD1 matches at 8 bases. Specimen: PBMCs or T cells enriched from blood (not recorded which). CDR3 in amino acids: CASSSGGTGGDGYTF. CDR3 nucleotides: TGTGCCAGCAGTTCAGGGGGCACAGGGGGGGATGGCTACACCTTC.